This TCR beta chain was captured in a study of blood T cell repertoires in COVID-19. At the level of the study: Samples representing acute and convalescent COVID-19 were sourced from the United States, Italy and Spain. Sources were T cells, B-cell-depleted T cells, or PBMCs; the material itself was cDNA or gDNA.

Patients at the Seattle site were enrolled during active infection and followed longitudinally. Authors' methods: Reference gene primer amplification in the assay estimated nucleated cell counts. Clones were sequenced by immunoSEQ multiplex PCR, and TCRdb holds only the in-frame ones, with some missing. V, J and clone size were drawn from that table, and D and trimming were deduced from the DNA. The sample has 440,000 or so clones; approximately 89% are singletons. CDR3 length: 15 amino acids. Germline V lookup: CDR1 SGDLS, CDR2 YYNGEE. The V end lost 3 bases, the J end lost 3 bases, and 15 bases lay between the germline ends.

Sequencing was carried out using peripheral blood. The receptor was derived from a woman between 40 and 55 years old with COVID-19, enrolled during active disease. The J gene is TRBJ1-2, the V gene TRBV9; D is ambiguous. CDR3 sequence reads: CASSENNYLDYGYTF. The CDR3 DNA reads as TGTGCCAGCAGCGAGAACAATTACCTCGACTATGGCTACACCTTC.